One and the same sample provided the 6 T cell receptor beta chains below, sequenced in a study of response to subunit inactivated influenza vaccine. Each CDR3 protein gets one entry after TCRdb re-called the RT-PCR reads with MiXCR. The sample has 490,000 or so distinct CDR3 sequences; around 8% are singletons. This sample comprised PBMCs from blood, obtained 23 to 25 months after vaccination. These receptors were obtained from a man aged 50 to 75 who received an inactivated influenza vaccine.

A few counts support this clonotype. The V and J genes are TRBV7-2 and TRBJ2-7; D may correspond to TRBD1 or TRBD2 (5 bases each). There are 17 residues in the CDR3. Per germline, CDR1 SGHTA and CDR2 FQGNSA. V dropped 3 bases and J dropped 5 bases, with 23 bases sitting between them. The CDR3, as DNA: TGTGCCAGCAGCTTCGGGCGGAGCGTTCGGGGCGGCCACGAGCAGTACTTC. Translated, it gives CASSFGRSVRGGHEQYF.

This clonotype has at least ten counts. This chain links TRBV10-3 with TRBJ1-1; TRBD1 is a possible D gene (5 bases). This CDR3 has 13 amino acids. The germline V gene encodes CDR1 ENHRY and CDR2 SYGVKD. The germline V and J ends were trimmed by 6 bases and 0 bases, with 8 bases remaining between them. The CDR3 reads CAISGTVNTEAFF. The CDR3 DNA follows: TGTGCCATCAGCGGGACCGTGAACACTGAAGCTTTCTTT.

This clonotype turned up a few times. V is TRBV11-2 and J is TRBJ2-3; unclear D gene. There are 13 residues in the CDR3. Deletions cut 5 bases from V and 6 bases from J, with 12 bases between. Per the germline V gene, CDR1 is SGHAT and CDR2 is FQNNGV. The chain's CDR3 is CASSPRLSDTQYF. In DNA, the CDR3 is TGTGCCAGCAGCCCCCGGTTGAGCGATACGCAGTATTTT.

The rearrangement joins TRBV3-1 to TRBJ1-4, with unresolved D. CDR3 length: 15 residues. Germline lookup yields CDR1 LGHDT and CDR2 YNNKEL (reference sequence). The V end lost 4 bases, the J end lost 4 bases, and 13 bases lay between the germline ends. CDR3 amino acids: CASSPQTASNEKLFF. CDR3 DNA: TGTGCCAGCAGCCCCCAGACGGCAAGTAATGAAAAACTGTTTTTT.

The CDR3 loop reads CASSYSSGYNEQFF. CDR3 sequence (DNA): TGTGCCAGCAGTTACTCGTCTGGCTACAATGAGCAGTTCTTC. This chain joins TRBV6-2 or TRBV6-3 and TRBJ2-1; D is ambiguous. Trimming left V 0 bases short and J 3 bases short, with 6 bases between. Per germline, CDR1 MNHEY and CDR2 SVGEGT. CDR3 length equals 14 residues.

This clonotype was seen more than once but under ten times. V gene TRBV3-1 combines with J gene TRBJ2-3; the match to TRBD2 covers 14 bases. The V gene's germline CDR1 is LGHDT and CDR2 YNNKEL (reference sequence). The CDR3 spans 17 residues. J gave up 4 bases and V 4 bases, and 7 bases lay outside the gene matches. The CDR3 loop is CASSRGTSGRGADTQYF. The CDR3 nucleotides read TGTGCCAGCAGCCGCGGGACTAGCGGGAGAGGAGCAGATACGCAGTATTTT.